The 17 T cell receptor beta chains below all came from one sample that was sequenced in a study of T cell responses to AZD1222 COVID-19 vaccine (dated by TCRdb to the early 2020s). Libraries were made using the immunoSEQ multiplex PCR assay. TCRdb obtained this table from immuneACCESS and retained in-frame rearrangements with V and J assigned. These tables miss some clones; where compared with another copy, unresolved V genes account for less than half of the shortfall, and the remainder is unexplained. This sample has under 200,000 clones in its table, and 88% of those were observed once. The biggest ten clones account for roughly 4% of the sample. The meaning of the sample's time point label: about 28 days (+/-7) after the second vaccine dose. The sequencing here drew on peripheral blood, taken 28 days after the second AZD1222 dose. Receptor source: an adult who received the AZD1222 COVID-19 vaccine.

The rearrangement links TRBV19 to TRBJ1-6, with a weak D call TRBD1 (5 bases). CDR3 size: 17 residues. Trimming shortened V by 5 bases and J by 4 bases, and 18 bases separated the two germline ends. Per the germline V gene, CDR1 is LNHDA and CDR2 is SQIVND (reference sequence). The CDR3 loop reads CASSGTPVQKYNSPLHF. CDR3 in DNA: TGTGCCAGTAGTGGGACTCCGGTGCAGAAATATAATTCACCCCTCCACTTT.

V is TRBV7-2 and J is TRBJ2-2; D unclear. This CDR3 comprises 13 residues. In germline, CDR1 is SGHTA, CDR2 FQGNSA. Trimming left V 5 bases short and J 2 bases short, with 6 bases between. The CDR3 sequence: CASSRRNTGELFF. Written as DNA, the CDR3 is TGTGCCAGCAGCCGTCGAAACACCGGGGAGCTGTTTTTT.

The CDR3 sequence is CASSLWVPGNGYTF. The DNA for the CDR3 is TGTGCCAGCAGCTTATGGGTCCCGGGGAATGGCTACACCTTC. The chain has TRBV7-8 and TRBJ1-2; D not resolved. The CDR3 is 14 amino acids. Trimming left V 2 bases short and J 6 bases short, with 13 bases between. Germline assignment: CDR1 SGHVS and CDR2 FQNEAQ.

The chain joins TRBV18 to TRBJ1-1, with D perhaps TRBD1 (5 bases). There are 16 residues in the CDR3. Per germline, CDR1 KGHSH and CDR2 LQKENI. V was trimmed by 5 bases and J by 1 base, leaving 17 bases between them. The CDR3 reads CASSLSQGGRNTEAFF. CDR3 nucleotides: TGTGCCAGCTCATTGTCGCAGGGTGGCCGGAACACTGAAGCTTTCTTT.

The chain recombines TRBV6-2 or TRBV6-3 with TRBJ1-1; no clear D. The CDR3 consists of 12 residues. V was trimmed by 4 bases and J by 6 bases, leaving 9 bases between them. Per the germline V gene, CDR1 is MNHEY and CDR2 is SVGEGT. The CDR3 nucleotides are TGTGCCAGCAGTTCCCTAAGTGCTGAAGCTTTCTTT. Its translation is CASSSLSAEAFF.

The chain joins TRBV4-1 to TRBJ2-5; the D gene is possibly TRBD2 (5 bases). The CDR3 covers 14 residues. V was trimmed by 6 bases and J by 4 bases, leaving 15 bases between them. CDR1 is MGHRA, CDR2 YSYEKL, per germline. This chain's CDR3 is CASSEFDGRETQYF. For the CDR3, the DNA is TGCGCCAGCAGTGAGTTTGATGGGAGAGAGACCCAGTACTTC.

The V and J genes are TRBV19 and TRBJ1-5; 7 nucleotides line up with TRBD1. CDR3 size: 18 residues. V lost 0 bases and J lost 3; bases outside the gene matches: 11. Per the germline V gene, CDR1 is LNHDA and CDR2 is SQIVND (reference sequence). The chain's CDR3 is CASSIERGGQPTNQPQHF. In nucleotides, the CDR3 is TGTGCCAGTAGTATAGAGAGAGGGGGACAGCCTACCAATCAGCCCCAGCATTTT. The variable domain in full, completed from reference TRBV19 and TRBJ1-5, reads DGGITQSPKYLFRKEGQNVTLSCEQNLNHDAMYWYRQDPGQGLRLIYYSQIVNDFQKGDIAEGYSVSREKKESFPLTVTSAQKNPTAFYLCASSIERGGQPTNQPQHFGDGTRLSIL.

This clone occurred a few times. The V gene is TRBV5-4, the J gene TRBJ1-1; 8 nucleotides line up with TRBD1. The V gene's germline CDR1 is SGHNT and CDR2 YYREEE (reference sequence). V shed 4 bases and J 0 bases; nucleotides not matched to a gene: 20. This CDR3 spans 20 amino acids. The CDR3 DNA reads TGTGCCAGCAGCCCGACCCCAAGGACAGGGTCTGTACCTTTGAACACTGAAGCTTTCTTT. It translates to CASSPTPRTGSVPLNTEAFF.

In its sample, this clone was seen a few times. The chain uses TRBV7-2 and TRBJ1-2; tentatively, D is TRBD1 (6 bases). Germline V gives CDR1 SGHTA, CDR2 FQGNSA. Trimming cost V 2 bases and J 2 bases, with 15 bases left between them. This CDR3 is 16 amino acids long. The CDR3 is CASSLTSRGGNYGYTF. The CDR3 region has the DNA TGTGCCAGCAGCTTAACCAGCAGGGGAGGGAACTATGGCTACACCTTC.

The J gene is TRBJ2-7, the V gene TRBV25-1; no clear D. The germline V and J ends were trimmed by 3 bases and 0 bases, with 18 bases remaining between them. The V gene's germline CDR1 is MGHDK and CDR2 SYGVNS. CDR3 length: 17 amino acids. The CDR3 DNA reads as TGTGCCAGCAGTGAGGCCCTCCCTCGGAGTTCCTCCTACGAGCAGTACTTC. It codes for CASSEALPRSSSYEQYF.

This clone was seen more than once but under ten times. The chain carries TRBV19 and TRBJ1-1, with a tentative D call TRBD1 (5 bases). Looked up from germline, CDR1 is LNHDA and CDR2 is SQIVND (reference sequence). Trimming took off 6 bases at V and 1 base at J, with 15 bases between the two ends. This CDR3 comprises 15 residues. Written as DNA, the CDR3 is TGTGCCAGTAGGACTACGGGACTTTCGAACACTGAAGCTTTCTTT. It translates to CASRTTGLSNTEAFF.

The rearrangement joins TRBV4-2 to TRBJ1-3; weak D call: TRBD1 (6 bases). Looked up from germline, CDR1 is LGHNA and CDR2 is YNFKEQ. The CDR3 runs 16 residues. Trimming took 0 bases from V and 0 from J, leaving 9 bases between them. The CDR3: CASSQDPGASGNTIYF. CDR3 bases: TGTGCCAGCAGCCAAGATCCGGGGGCCTCTGGAAACACCATATATTTT.

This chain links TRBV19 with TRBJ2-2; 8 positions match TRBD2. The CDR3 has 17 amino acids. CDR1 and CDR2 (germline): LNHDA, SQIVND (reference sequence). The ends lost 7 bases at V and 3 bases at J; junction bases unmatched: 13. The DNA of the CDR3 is TGTGCCAGTACCCAGAAGAGCGGGGGCCGACACACCGGGGAGCTGTTTTTT. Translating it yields CASTQKSGGRHTGELFF.

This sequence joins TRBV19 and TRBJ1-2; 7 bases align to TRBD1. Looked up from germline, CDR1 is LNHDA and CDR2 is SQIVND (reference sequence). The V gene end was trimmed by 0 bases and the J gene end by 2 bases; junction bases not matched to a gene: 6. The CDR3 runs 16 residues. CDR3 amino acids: CASSIDLGTANYGYTF. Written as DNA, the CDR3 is TGTGCCAGTAGTATAGATCTTGGGACAGCAAACTATGGCTACACCTTC.

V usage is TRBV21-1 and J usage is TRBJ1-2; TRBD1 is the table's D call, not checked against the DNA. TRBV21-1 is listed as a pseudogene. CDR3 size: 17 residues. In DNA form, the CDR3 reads TGTGCCAGCAGCGAAAGGGACAGCGAAAAAGATAACTATGGCTACACCTTC. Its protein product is CASSERDSEKDNYGYTF.

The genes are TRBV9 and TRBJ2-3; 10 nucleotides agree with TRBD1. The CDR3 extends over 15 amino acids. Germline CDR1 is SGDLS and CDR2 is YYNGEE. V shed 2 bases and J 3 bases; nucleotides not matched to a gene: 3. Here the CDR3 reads CASSVGGQGTDTQYF. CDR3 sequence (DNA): TGTGCCAGCAGCGTCGGGGGACAGGGGACAGATACGCAGTATTTT. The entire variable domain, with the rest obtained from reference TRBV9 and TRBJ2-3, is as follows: DSGVTQTPKHLITATGQRVTLRCSPRSGDLSVYWYQQSLDQGLQFLIQYYNGEERAKGNILERFSAQQFPDLHSELNLSSLELGDSALYFCASSVGGQGTDTQYFGPGTRLTVL.

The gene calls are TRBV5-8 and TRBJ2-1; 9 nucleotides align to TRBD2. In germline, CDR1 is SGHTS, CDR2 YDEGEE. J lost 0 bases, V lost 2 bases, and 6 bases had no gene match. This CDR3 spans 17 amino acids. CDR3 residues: CASSFTWTSASYNEQFF. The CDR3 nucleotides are TGTGCCAGCAGCTTTACCTGGACTAGCGCCTCCTACAATGAGCAGTTCTTC.